This T cell receptor (beta chain) emerged from a study of OX40 agonist ivuxolimab in advanced cancers. At the level of the whole study: Ivuxolimab was a fully human IgG2 agonistic monoclonal antibody targeting the costimulatory receptor OX40 (CD134). Intravenous ivuxolimab was administered to patients every 2 weeks at six dose levels: 0.01, 0.1, 0.3, 1.5, 3 and 10 mg/kg. Among the approximately 54 dose-escalation patients, some 20 had hepatocellular carcinoma, about 15 melanoma, 9 renal cell carcinoma and 9 head and neck cancer. In the dose-escalation cohort, approximately 83% of patients were male, and the mean age was around 60 years with a range of about 20 to 90. Patients were allowed to have had prior anti-PD-1, anti-PD-L1 or anti-CTLA-4 therapy, and 40% of the dose-escalation patients had been treated with checkpoint inhibitors. Partial responses were achieved by three dose-escalation patients, of whom one had hepatocellular carcinoma and two had cutaneous melanoma. The purpose of peripheral TCRbeta sequencing was to test whether ivuxolimab changed TCR sequence diversity and led to clonal T-cell expansion. The paper covers the monotherapy dose-escalation part of the phase I ivuxolimab trial, which included N ≈ 50 patients. Here is what the overall study found, with its caveats: In the 0.1-3.0 mg/kg groups, partial responders were among the patients with the lowest normalized peripheral clonal expansion, particularly in CD8+ T cells. Low levels of normalized T-cell clonal expansion were also seen in some patients who did not respond. Clonal expansion of both CD4+ and CD8+ blood T cells was observed from baseline to week 6 at doses 0.1 to 3.0 mg/kg. On average, CD8+ T cells showed more expanded clones than CD4+ T cells after ivuxolimab. Antigen specificity was not determined for the clonally expanded peripheral T cells.

Patients with autoimmune disease history or receiving systemic immunosuppression were excluded from the trial. Peripheral blood for TCR sequencing was collected from all dose cohorts at baseline, on cycle 4 day 1, and on cycle 7 day 1. The samples were drawn from a first-in-human, open-label, multicenter phase I dose-escalation trial of ivuxolimab. The trial enrolled adults with locally advanced or metastatic head and neck squamous cell, hepatocellular, melanoma or renal cell carcinoma. Before TCR sequencing, CD4+ T cells and CD8+ T cells were sorted from peripheral blood as separate populations. This clone showed up just once. Its antigen has not been determined. A junction boundary mismatches the germline segment, possibly from a read error. The CDR1 and CDR2 encoded by the germline V gene are SGHRS and YFSETQ. Counted from cysteine to phenylalanine, this CDR3 has 13 amino acids. The CDR3 DNA has 39 bases and is translated from base 1.

For sequencing of the TCRbeta CDR3 region, genomic DNA was extracted from the sorted cells. The immunoSEQ Assay was used for sequencing of TCRbeta CDR3 regions. The immuneACCESS repertoire file appears here via TCRdb, limited to in-frame rearrangements. These files lack a portion of the clones; in checked studies, under half of the deficit traces to unresolved V genes, and the cause of the others is not known. This sample has tens of thousands of clones in its table, and approximately 84% of those were observed once. About 7% of the sample lies in the top ten. Recombination linked TRBV5-1 to TRBJ1-4, and perhaps TRBD1 as D gene, on 5 matching bases. This clonotype was sampled from an adult with an advanced solid tumor such as melanoma, head and neck, liver or kidney cancer. This specimen was CD4+ or CD8+ T cells sorted from blood, taken in a trial of the OX40 agonist ivuxolimab. The CDR3 sequence is CASSLDTAEKLFF. The nucleotide sequence reads as follows: TGCGCCAGCAGTTTGGACACAGCTGAAAAACTGTTTTTT.